This record looks at one T cell receptor (beta chain) sequence and its context. The same CDR3 can be traced to other DNA sequences in this sample. These data originate in a study of blood T cell repertoires in COVID-19. Looking at the study overall: Samples taken during acute and convalescent COVID-19 were collected in the United States, Italy and Spain.

Germline CDR1 and CDR2: ENHRY and SYGVKD. This CDR3 contains 13 residues. V lost 4 bases to trimming and J lost 3 bases; unmatched junction nucleotides: 2. Source study methods: Amplifying reference gene primers gave estimates of nucleated cell counts. Method: immunoSEQ multiplex PCR; TCRdb's copy keeps in-frame clones and lacks some. Clonal size and the V and J genes are those of that table, whereas D and trimming came from the DNA. The data contain 280,000 or so clones, about 91% of them singletons. Material: peripheral blood. The TCR sequence derives from a woman aged 55-69 years with acute or convalescent COVID-19. The genes are TRBV10-3 and TRBJ1-2, with TRBD1 matching over 7 bases. The CDR3 DNA reads as TGTGCCATCAGTGGACAGGGCGACTATGGCTACACCTTC. Residues: CAISGQGDYGYTF.